This T cell receptor beta chain was profiled in a study of blood T cells in healthy people across ages. Study results and caveats: When one million T cells were used, diversity estimates were thought to be underestimates.

The CDR3 totals 15 residues. CDR1 and CDR2 from the germline V gene are MDHEN and SYDVKM. Trimming shortened V by 6 bases and J by 1 base, and 12 bases separated the two germline ends. The study drew donors from healthy Caucasian individuals in Russia aged roughly 6 to 100. With a J-beta primer mix and a sample-barcoded 5' primer, a second PCR ran about 7 to 12 cycles. TCRdb processed the 5' RACE reads anew with MiXCR; each CDR3 protein has one entry. The table shows 800,000 to 1,000,000 distinct CDR3 sequences, with roughly 52% occurring only once. This clonotype appeared a few times. Its matching antigen is unknown.

The clonotype comes from a young man in good health. The chain uses TRBV28 and TRBJ2-2, with D tentatively TRBD2 (6 bases). Sequencing was carried out using blood. CDR3 protein: CASRGPGLNTGELFF. The CDR3 bases are TGTGCCAGCAGAGGGCCGGGACTGAACACCGGGGAGCTGTTTTTT. The complete variable domain, with remaining parts taken from reference TRBV28 and TRBJ2-2, reads DVKVTQSSRYLVKRTGEKVFLECVQDMDHENMFWYRQDPGLGLRLIYFSYDVKMKEKGDIPEGYSVSREKKERFSLILESASTNQTSMYLCASRGPGLNTGELFFGEGSRLTVL.